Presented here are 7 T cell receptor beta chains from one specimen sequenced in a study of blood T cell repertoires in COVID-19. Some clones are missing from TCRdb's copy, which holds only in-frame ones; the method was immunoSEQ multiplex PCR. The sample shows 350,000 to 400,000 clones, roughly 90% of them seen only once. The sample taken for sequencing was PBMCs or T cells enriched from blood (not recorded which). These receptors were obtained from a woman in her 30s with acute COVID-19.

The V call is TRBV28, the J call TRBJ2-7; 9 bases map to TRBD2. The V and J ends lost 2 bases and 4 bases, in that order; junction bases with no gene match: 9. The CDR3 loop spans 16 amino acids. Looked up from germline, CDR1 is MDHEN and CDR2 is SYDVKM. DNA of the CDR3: TGTGCCAGCAGTTTAAAGACCCTAGCGGGATCATACGAGCAGTACTTC. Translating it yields CASSLKTLAGSYEQYF.

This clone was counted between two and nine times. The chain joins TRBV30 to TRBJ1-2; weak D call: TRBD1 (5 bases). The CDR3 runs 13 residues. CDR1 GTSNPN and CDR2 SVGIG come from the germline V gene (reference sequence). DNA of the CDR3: TGTGCGGGACTGCCCCCGGAGGAAGATGGCTACACCTTC. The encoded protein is CAGLPPEEDGYTF.

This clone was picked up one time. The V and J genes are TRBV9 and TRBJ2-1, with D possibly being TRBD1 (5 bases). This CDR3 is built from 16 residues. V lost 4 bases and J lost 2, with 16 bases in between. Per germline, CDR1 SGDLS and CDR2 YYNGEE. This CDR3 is CASSPRIQDTYNEQFF. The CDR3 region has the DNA TGTGCCAGCAGCCCGCGGATACAGGATACCTACAATGAGCAGTTCTTC.

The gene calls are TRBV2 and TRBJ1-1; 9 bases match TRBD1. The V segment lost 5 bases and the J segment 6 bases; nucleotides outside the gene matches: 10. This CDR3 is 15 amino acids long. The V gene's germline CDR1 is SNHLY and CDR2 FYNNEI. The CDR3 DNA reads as TGTGCCAGCAGTCGCTCGGGACAGGGAATATCTGAAGCTTTCTTT. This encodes CASSRSGQGISEAFF. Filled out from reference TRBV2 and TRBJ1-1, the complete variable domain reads EPEVTQTPSHQVTQMGQEVILRCVPISNHLYFYWYRQILGQKVEFLVSFYNNEISEKSEIFDDQFSVERPDGSNFTLKIRSTKLEDSAMYFCASSRSGQGISEAFFGQGTRLTVV.

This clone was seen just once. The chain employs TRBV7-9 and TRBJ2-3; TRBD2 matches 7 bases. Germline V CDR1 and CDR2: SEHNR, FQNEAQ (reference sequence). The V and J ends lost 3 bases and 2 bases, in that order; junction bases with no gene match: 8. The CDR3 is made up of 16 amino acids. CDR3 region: CASSFPGLGTTDTQYF. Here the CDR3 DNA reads TGTGCCAGCAGCTTCCCTGGACTAGGGACCACAGATACGCAGTATTTT. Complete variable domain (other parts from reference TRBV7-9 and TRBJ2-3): DTGVSQNPRHKITKRGQNVTFRCDPISEHNRLYWYRQTLGQGPEFLTYFQNEAQLEKSRLLSDRFSAERPKGSFSTLEIQRTEQGDSAMYLCASSFPGLGTTDTQYFGPGTRLTVL.

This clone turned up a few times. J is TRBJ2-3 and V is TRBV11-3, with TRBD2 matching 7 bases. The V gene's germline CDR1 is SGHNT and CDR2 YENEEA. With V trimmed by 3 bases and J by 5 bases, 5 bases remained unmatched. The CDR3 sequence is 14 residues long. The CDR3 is CASSFASGGDTQYF. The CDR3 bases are TGTGCCAGCAGCTTCGCCTCGGGGGGAGATACGCAGTATTTT.

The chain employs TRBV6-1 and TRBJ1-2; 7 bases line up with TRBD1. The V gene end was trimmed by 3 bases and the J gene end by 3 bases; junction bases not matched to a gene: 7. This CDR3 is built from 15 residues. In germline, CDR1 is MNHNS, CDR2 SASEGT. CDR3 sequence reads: CASSEWTGGDYGYTF. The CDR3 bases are TGTGCCAGCAGTGAGTGGACAGGCGGAGACTATGGCTACACCTTC.